This TCR beta chain was recovered during a study of T cell responses to AZD1222 COVID-19 vaccine. Notes on the study in general: Rises in breadth and depth of Spike-specific TCRs came after two AZD1222 doses.

Germline CDR1 is MNHEY and CDR2 is SVGEGT. The CDR3 spans 17 residues. J lost 7 bases, V lost 2 bases, and 11 bases had no gene match. This table comes from immunoSEQ multiplex PCR, and its TCRdb copy is limited to in-frame clones, with some not included. The table has tens of thousands of clones, about 90% seen once. Comment on this clone: The antigen remains undetermined.

This TCR came from an adult who received the AZD1222 COVID-19 vaccine. This specimen consisted of peripheral blood, obtained 28 days after the second AZD1222 dose. The V and J genes are TRBV6-2 or TRBV6-3 and TRBJ2-7; 13 bases agree with TRBD2. Written as DNA, the CDR3 is TGTGCCAGCAGTTACCCCAAACTAGCGGGAGGGCCGAGAGAGCAGTACTTC. Translation: CASSYPKLAGGPREQYF.